The 12 T cell receptor beta chains reported below all come from one sample, sequenced in a study of T cells in Graves' hyperthyroidism and ophthalmopathy. Amplified regions were TCR beta CDR3 sequences from RNA transcripts. The HTBI set primed first-round TCR CDR3 RT-PCR. TCRdb ran MiXCR on the multiplex PCR reads and lists one entry per CDR3 protein. The profile shows roughly 510,000 distinct CDR3 sequences, over 35% of them singletons. Sequences were obtained from peripheral blood or thyroid tissue (not recorded which). The receptors stem from an adult woman with Graves' disease, either hyperthyroidism or ophthalmopathy (not recorded which).

This clonotype was recorded a few times. This chain links TRBV20-1 with TRBJ1-6; 8 positions agree with TRBD1. Trimming took 4 bases from V and 8 from J; bases not matched to a gene: 7. Germline CDR1 reads DFQATT; CDR2 reads SNEGSKA (reference sequence). The CDR3 spans 14 residues. Here the CDR3 DNA reads TGCAGTGCTAAAGGACAGGGACGGGATTCACCCCTCCACTTT. Translation gives CSAKGQGRDSPLHF.

The V and J genes are TRBV10-3 and TRBJ2-7, with D tentatively TRBD1 (5 bases). This CDR3 has 16 amino acids. Germline V gene lookup returns CDR1 ENHRY and CDR2 SYGVKD. V was pared by 0 bases and J by 3 bases, with 15 bases between. The CDR3 sequence is CAISESWQGEHYEQYF. CDR3 DNA sequence: TGTGCCATCAGTGAGTCGTGGCAAGGGGAACACTACGAGCAGTACTTC.

There are a few counts of this clonotype. V and J are TRBV7-3 and TRBJ2-3, with 8 bases aligning to TRBD2. This CDR3 contains 16 residues. The trim removed 5 bases at V and 3 bases at J, leaving 10 bases unmatched. Per germline, CDR1 SGHTA and CDR2 FQGTGA. The CDR3 loop is CASSRTSINVTDTQYF. CDR3 in DNA: TGTGCCAGCAGCCGGACTAGCATAAATGTTACAGATACGCAGTATTTT.

This clonotype was recorded many times. This chain uses TRBV7-2 with TRBJ2-7, with 8 bases aligning to TRBD2. V dropped 4 bases and J dropped 9; count of bases not matched to a gene: 11. Germline V gene lookup returns CDR1 SGHTA and CDR2 FQGNSA. The CDR3 is 14 residues long. CDR3 amino acids: CASSSGVAGPLQYF. CDR3 bases: TGTGCCAGCAGCTCGGGGGTAGCGGGACCCCTGCAGTACTTC.

This clonotype was detected many times. The gene calls are TRBV25-1 and TRBJ1-1; 10 bases are a match to TRBD1. This CDR3 contains 17 residues. Germline CDR1 MGHDK, CDR2 SYGVNS. V gave up 6 bases and J gave up 2 bases; unmatched junction bases: 12. CDR3 amino acids: CASSSHGQGGHNTEAFF. Written as DNA, the CDR3 is TGTGCCAGCAGCTCCCACGGACAGGGGGGCCATAACACTGAAGCTTTCTTT.

This chain joins TRBV5-1 and TRBJ1-4, with D hard to call. From germline, CDR1 is SGHRS and CDR2 YFSETQ. The length of the CDR3 is 15 residues. V was pared by 0 bases and J by 6 bases, with 12 bases between. The CDR3 bases are TGCGCCAGCAGCTTGGCCCCGGGGTCTGATGAAAAACTGTTTTTT. Encoded protein: CASSLAPGSDEKLFF.

CDR3 DNA: TGTGCCAGCAGCCTTCGGCCGACTGAAGCTTTCTTT. It specifies CASSLRPTEAFF. This chain links TRBV7-9 with TRBJ1-1; D gene unclear. V was pared by 5 bases and J by 5 bases, with 9 bases between. Germline V lookup: CDR1 SEHNR, CDR2 FQNEAQ (reference sequence). The CDR3 has 12 amino acids.

The J gene is TRBJ2-3, the V gene TRBV5-1; 12 positions agree with TRBD2. This CDR3 is built from 18 residues. The V gene end was trimmed by 4 bases and the J gene end by 1 base; junction bases not matched to a gene: 10. The V gene's germline CDR1 is SGHRS and CDR2 YFSETQ. The CDR3 is CASSEGTSGQIGTDTQYF. The CDR3 bases are TGCGCCAGCAGCGAGGGGACTAGCGGGCAAATAGGCACAGATACGCAGTATTTT.

In this sample, this clonotype turned up many times. This sequence joins TRBV28 and TRBJ2-7; D uncertain. The CDR3 sequence is 13 residues long. Per germline, CDR1 MDHEN and CDR2 SYDVKM. Trimming left V 5 bases short and J 2 bases short, with 10 bases between. The CDR3 nucleotides read TGTGCCAGCAGTCTCTTAGGGCCCTACGAGCAGTACTTC. Encoded protein: CASSLLGPYEQYF.

This clonotype was seen at least ten times. The gene calls are TRBV4-3 and TRBJ2-7; TRBD1 aligns across 8 bases. CDR3 length equals 17 residues. V shed 0 bases, J shed 4 bases, and the junction held 11 bases outside the gene matches. CDR1 is LGHNA and CDR2 is YSLEER in the germline V gene. This CDR3 reads CASSQDLQGATGYEQYF. The CDR3 nucleotides are TGCGCCAGCAGCCAAGATCTTCAGGGGGCGACCGGGTACGAGCAGTACTTC.

As for this clonotype: One end of the junction varies from germline; a read error may be responsible. The rearrangement uses TRBV7-3 and TRBJ1-5; D is undetermined. The CDR3 runs 13 residues. In germline, CDR1 is SGHTA, CDR2 FQGTGA. CDR3 nucleotide sequence: TGCGCCAGCAGCCAAGATAGGAGGGCGCGCCAGCATTTT. Amino acids: CASSQDRRARQHF.

This clonotype was detected many times. V usage is TRBV10-3 and J usage is TRBJ2-7; 7 positions match TRBD1. The CDR3 sequence is 14 residues long. Germline CDR1 is ENHRY and CDR2 is SYGVKD. The junction had 4 bases not matched to a gene; V was cut back by 3 bases and J by 2 bases. The CDR3 reads CAISDGTVPYEQYF. The CDR3 DNA is TGTGCCATCAGTGATGGGACAGTACCCTACGAGCAGTACTTC.